The T cell receptor (beta chain) described here comes from a study of T cells after yellow fever vaccination. Overall study findings and caveats: Peaking faster, on day 5 versus 15, the secondary response was nonetheless weaker.

MiXCR, run by TCRdb on the 5' RACE reads, gives a single entry per CDR3 protein. The sample includes 150,000 to 200,000 distinct CDR3 sequences, more than 9.5% of them seen just once. Deletions cut 3 bases from V and 4 bases from J, with 7 bases between. The CDR3 contains 13 residues. Per the germline V gene, CDR1 is MNHEY and CDR2 is SVGAGI. There are a few counts of this clonotype. Antigen specificity is unknown. The chain carries TRBV6-5 and TRBJ1-5; D ambiguous. The sequence derives from a man aged 18 to 30 who received the YFV17D yellow fever vaccine. The sample here was CD8+ T cells sorted from PBMCs, taken 15 days after the yellow fever booster vaccination. The CDR3 nucleotides read TGTGCCAGCAGTTATTTGGCTAATCAGCCCCAGCATTTT. Protein sequence: CASSYLANQPQHF.